The sequence of this T cell receptor beta chain was determined in a study of technical replicates of blood from several donors. Here immunoSEQ multiplex PCR was the method, and the copy in TCRdb shows in-frame clones only, minus some. Among 79,000 or so clones listed, 90% to 95% were seen once. Sequenced material: T cells isolated from PBMCs. The sequence was obtained from a human donor in good health.

In DNA form, the CDR3 reads TGTGCCAGTAGTATAGACGGGGACACCTTGTACCAAGAGACCCAGTACTTC. This encodes CASSIDGDTLYQETQYF. The gene calls are TRBV19 and TRBJ2-5; possibly TRBD1 for D (6 bases). Germline V gene data show CDR1 as LNHDA and CDR2 as SQIVND (reference sequence). Trimming left V 0 bases short and J 0 bases short, with 14 bases between. The CDR3 is 17 amino acids.